The next 20 T cell receptor beta chains were all read from a single sample in a study of neurological immune-mediated disorders. TCRdb reanalysed the 5' RACE reads using MiXCR and keeps one entry per CDR3 protein. Counted here are around 29,000 distinct CDR3 sequences, under 6% occurring once; the ten biggest clones make up over 2%. Sequenced input: CD4+ T cells from blood. These receptors originate from a woman in her forties or fifties in good health.

This clonotype occurred many times. The chain recombines TRBV5-1 with TRBJ2-1, with 11 bases lining up with TRBD2. With V trimmed by 0 bases and J by 8 bases, 13 bases remained unmatched. Germline-derived CDR1 and CDR2 are SGHRS and YFSETQ. The length of the CDR3 is 18 residues. Here the CDR3 reads CASSLASTSGGRTDEQFF. CDR3 DNA: TGCGCCAGCAGCTTGGCCTCCACTAGCGGGGGCCGTACCGATGAGCAGTTCTTC.

There are many counts of this clonotype. The chain links TRBV3-1 to TRBJ2-3; D might be TRBD2 (6 bases). CDR1 and CDR2 from the germline V gene are LGHDT and YNNKEL (reference sequence). Trimming removed 4 bases from V and 0 bases from J, with 8 bases in between. There are 14 residues in the CDR3. In DNA form, the CDR3 reads TGTGCCAGCAGCCGGGGGGTTAGCACAGATACGCAGTATTTT. It codes for CASSRGVSTDTQYF.

In this sample, this clonotype turned up many times. V and J are TRBV12-3 or TRBV12-4 and TRBJ2-3; 15 bases align to TRBD2. This CDR3 comprises 17 residues. J lost 1 base, V lost 7 bases, and 6 bases had no gene match. CDR3 nucleotides: TGTGCCAGCACCTGGACTAGCGGGAGGGTCCGCACAGATACGCAGTATTTT. This codes for CASTWTSGRVRTDTQYF.

This clonotype was counted at least ten times. The chain links TRBV4-2 to TRBJ2-3, with D possibly matching TRBD2 (6 bases). Trimming took off 0 bases at V and 1 base at J, with 8 bases between the two ends. The CDR3 contains 15 residues. From germline, CDR1 is LGHNA and CDR2 YNFKEQ. CDR3 coding DNA: TGTGCCAGCAGCCAAGATGTAGCGGGCACAGATACGCAGTATTTT. This sequence encodes CASSQDVAGTDTQYF.

This clonotype was picked up many times. J is TRBJ1-1 and V is TRBV2, with TRBD1 identical over 7 bases. The ends lost 2 bases at V and 0 bases at J; junction bases unmatched: 6. Germline V gene data show CDR1 as SNHLY and CDR2 as FYNNEI. The CDR3 has 16 residues. CDR3 in amino acids: CASSERGTVMNTEAFF. The CDR3 DNA reads TGTGCCAGCAGTGAAAGGGGGACAGTCATGAACACTGAAGCTTTCTTT.

This clonotype was seen at least ten times. The chain carries TRBV7-2 and TRBJ2-1; 7 nucleotides match TRBD2. The V gene end was trimmed by 7 bases and the J gene end by 4 bases; junction bases not matched to a gene: 4. From germline, CDR1 is SGHTA and CDR2 FQGNSA. CDR3 length: 13 residues. CDR3 DNA: TGTGCCAGCACCGTTAGCGGGTACAATGAGCAGTTCTTC. Protein product: CASTVSGYNEQFF.

This clonotype was detected ten times or more. This chain connects TRBV7-6 to TRBJ2-6, with no clear D. CDR3 length: 15 residues. Trimming removed 1 base at V and 2 bases at J, with 6 bases between. Germline values: CDR1 SGHVS, CDR2 FNYEAQ. DNA for the CDR3: TGTGCCAGCAGCTTAGGGCAGGCTGGGGCCAACGTCCTGACTTTC. Translated: CASSLGQAGANVLTF.

This clonotype showed up many times. The rearrangement joins TRBV20-1 to TRBJ1-5; D is unclear. The germline CDR1 and CDR2 sequences are DFQATT and SNEGSKA (reference sequence). The CDR3 loop spans 15 amino acids. V was shortened by 4 bases and J by 2 bases, with 15 bases between the two germline ends. The CDR3 DNA reads as TGCAGTGCTACCCCCAACCCCGGTGGCAATCAGCCCCAGCATTTT. Its protein is CSATPNPGGNQPQHF.

This clonotype was seen at least ten times. This chain links TRBV29-1 with TRBJ2-7, with D perhaps TRBD1 (6 bases). This CDR3 is built from 13 residues. The germline CDR1 and CDR2 sequences are SQVTM and ANQGSEA. V was pared by 3 bases and J by 5 bases, with 14 bases between. The CDR3 DNA sequence: TGCAGCGTTGAGTCCCGGGACATAAACGAGCAGTACTTC. This sequence encodes CSVESRDINEQYF.

This clonotype was picked up many times. J is TRBJ2-2 and V is TRBV3-1; D unclear. Germline-derived CDR1 and CDR2 are LGHDT and YNNKEL (reference sequence). Trimming left V 1 base short and J 2 bases short, with 8 bases between. This CDR3 has 15 amino acids. The DNA for the CDR3 is TGTGCCAGCAGCCAAGGAAGAGTCAACACCGGGGAGCTGTTTTTT. Its translation is CASSQGRVNTGELFF.

At least ten counts were recorded for this clonotype. The chain couples TRBV6-5 to TRBJ2-1, with D perhaps given as TRBD1 or TRBD2 (7 bases each). V lost 7 bases to trimming and J lost 4 bases, with 17 bases between them. CDR1 and CDR2 (germline): MNHEY, SVGAGI. This CDR3 is 15 amino acids long. Written as DNA, the CDR3 is TGTGCCAGCAATGATGGGAGGGGGCTATACAATGAGCAGTTCTTC. This codes for CASNDGRGLYNEQFF.

This clonotype was detected many times. The chain combines TRBV7-2 with TRBJ2-5, with D possibly being TRBD1 (5 bases). Germline CDR1 is SGHTA and CDR2 is FQGNSA. The CDR3 is 12 residues long. The ends were cut back, 6 bases at V and 5 bases at J, with 10 bases in the middle. As DNA, the CDR3 is TGTGCCAGCAGTCGATCAGGGGAGACCCAGTACTTC. This translates into CASSRSGETQYF.

The rearrangement uses TRBV29-1 and TRBJ2-1; 10 bases agree with TRBD2. Germline V gene lookup returns CDR1 SQVTM and CDR2 ANQGSEA. V was clipped by 4 bases and J by 6 bases; unmatched bases: 6. This CDR3 has 14 residues. The CDR3: CSVVRLAGINEQFF. The DNA of the CDR3 is TGCAGCGTTGTCCGACTAGCGGGCATCAATGAGCAGTTCTTC.

This clonotype was observed many times. The V gene is TRBV20-1, the J gene TRBJ1-2, with 8 bases aligning to TRBD1. V was clipped by 0 bases and J by 7 bases; unmatched bases: 7. Germline CDR1 reads DFQATT; CDR2 reads SNEGSKA (reference sequence). This CDR3 has 14 residues. The CDR3 nucleotides read TGCAGTGCTAGAGAAACGCAGGGGGCGCGTGGCTACACCTTC. Amino acid sequence: CSARETQGARGYTF.

This clonotype came up many times. V usage is TRBV7-3 and J usage is TRBJ2-1; 9 positions agree with TRBD2. This CDR3 spans 15 amino acids. V lost 6 bases and J lost 9; bases outside the gene matches: 12. Germline CDR1 and CDR2: SGHTA and FQGTGA. The CDR3 sequence is CASRVRGASGAEQFF. CDR3 sequence (DNA): TGTGCCAGCAGAGTTCGGGGCGCTAGCGGGGCTGAGCAGTTCTTC.

This clonotype was picked up many times. The rearrangement links TRBV9 to TRBJ2-3; 12 bases are a match to TRBD2. The junction had 10 bases not matched to a gene; V was cut back by 5 bases and J by 6 bases. Germline CDR1 is SGDLS and CDR2 is YYNGEE. CDR3 length: 16 residues. The CDR3 bases are TGTGCCAGCAGACGATCTAGCGGGAGGGCGATGGATACGCAGTATTTT. This sequence encodes CASRRSSGRAMDTQYF.

This clonotype was picked up many times. The chain combines TRBV28 with TRBJ2-3; TRBD2 might be the D (5 bases). This CDR3 spans 15 amino acids. Trimming took 6 bases from V and 2 from J, leaving 15 bases between them. The germline V gene encodes CDR1 MDHEN and CDR2 SYDVKM. CDR3 protein: CASSVGGRNTDTQYF. CDR3 coding DNA: TGTGCCAGCAGCGTGGGCGGGCGCAACACAGATACGCAGTATTTT. Looking up the rest from reference TRBV28 and TRBJ2-3 gives the full variable domain: DVKVTQSSRYLVKRTGEKVFLECVQDMDHENMFWYRQDPGLGLRLIYFSYDVKMKEKGDIPEGYSVSREKKERFSLILESASTNQTSMYLCASSVGGRNTDTQYFGPGTRLTVL.

This clonotype has at least ten counts. V gene TRBV29-1 combines with J gene TRBJ2-5; 10 bases agree with TRBD2. V was clipped by 7 bases and J by 5 bases; unmatched bases: 4. The CDR3 spans 12 residues. Germline lookup yields CDR1 SQVTM and CDR2 ANQGSEA. Here the CDR3 reads CSAGLARETQYF. The DNA of the CDR3 is TGCAGCGCGGGACTAGCGCGCGAGACCCAGTACTTC.

This clonotype was counted many times. V gene TRBV20-1 combines with J gene TRBJ1-5; D gene uncertain. V shed 1 base and J shed 9 bases, with 13 bases lying between them. This CDR3 comprises 13 residues. Germline CDR1 and CDR2: DFQATT and SNEGSKA (reference sequence). Here the CDR3 DNA reads TGCAGTGCTAGAGCGGCCGGGTCAGGGCCCCAGCATTTT. It encodes CSARAAGSGPQHF.

In its sample, this clonotype was seen a few times. The chain combines TRBV3-1 with TRBJ1-6; no clear D. Trimming left V 1 base short and J 8 bases short, with 6 bases between. The germline V gene encodes CDR1 LGHDT and CDR2 YNNKEL (reference sequence). The CDR3 covers 13 residues. CDR3 nucleotide sequence: TGTGCCAGCAGCCAAGTAGAATATTCACCCCTCCACTTT. Translated: CASSQVEYSPLHF.